This T cell receptor beta chain derives from a study of vaccination and CD4 T cells after COVID-19. Study-level information: Taking of post-vaccine samples occurred a median approximately 67 days after dose two (range 14 to 241). Whole-study findings and limits: A nonsignificant rise from approximately 21 to 38 was seen in the median number of SARS-CoV-2-reactive clonotypes. Convalescent patients saw a median about 90% of their reactive clones show up only after vaccination.

In the case of this clonotype: Its specificity is unknown.

The treatment is: roughly 10-day PBMC culture with coronavirus spike peptide pools or control peptides (ViraFEST assay). Germline V gives CDR1 LGHNA, CDR2 YNFKEQ. CDR3 length equals 16 residues. The trim removed 1 base at V and 9 bases at J, leaving 10 bases unmatched. An Oncomine TCR Beta short-read assay was used to sequence the DNA from cultured CD4+ T cells. TCRdb analysed the PCR reads with MiXCR anew, one entry per CDR3 protein. The profile shows 8,000 to 10,000 distinct CDR3 sequences, approximately 48% of them singletons. The genes are TRBV4-2 and TRBJ2-1, with 9 positions matching TRBD2. Sequencing input: CD4+ T cells from blood, cultured in vitro. This TCR derives from a human donor who had recovered from COVID-19. CDR3 nucleotide sequence: TGTGCCAGCAGCCAAGTCGGCGGGGGGGGATACGGTGAGCAGTTCTTC. It is translated as CASSQVGGGGYGEQFF.